These T cell receptor beta chains were read from a single sample in a study of T cell responses to AZD1222 COVID-19 vaccine. The table came from immunoSEQ multiplex PCR; TCRdb's copy has only in-frame clones and leaves some out. The sample shows 100,000 to 150,000 clones, around 88% of them seen only once. Sequencing was performed on peripheral blood, taken on day 0 of MenACWY control vaccination. All receptors derive from an adult in good health. CDR3s leave out the opening cysteine and the closing phenylalanine or tryptophan.

TRBJ2-5	TRBV3-1/TRBV3-2	15	ASSPRGDSGSRETQY
TRBJ2-2	TRBV7-8	14	ASSLVPKNSHPELF
TRBJ2-3	TRBV27	11	ASSLGTTGAQY
TRBJ1-1	TRBV7-8	12	ASSFRDTNTEAF
TRBJ2-2	TRBV27	14	ASSAGRWTGAGELF
TRBJ2-1	TRBV29-1	12	SVAIGTAGNEQF
TRBJ1-5	TRBV6-2/TRBV6-3	13	ASSYLDREGQPQH
TRBJ2-1	TRBV27	13	ASSFGGNPYNEQF
TRBJ1-1	TRBV11-3	11	ASSLGRGVGAF
TRBJ2-1	TRBV6-1	16	ASSGVDRSRGLYNEQF
TRBJ2-7	TRBV27	12	ASSPLLKVYEQY
TRBJ1-3	TRBV6-2/TRBV6-3	10	ASSYSAAGLY
TRBJ1-1	TRBV6-2/TRBV6-3	11	ASSYGSNTEAF
TRBJ2-1	TRBV30	11	AWSRDPALDPF
TRBJ1-3	TRBV30	12	AWDRQGPGNTIY
TRBJ2-1	TRBV7-6	15	ASSSPPGKVGNNEQF
TRBJ1-1	TRBV5-1	12	ASSLGQVNTEAF
TRBJ1-5	TRBV19	12	ASSIVRGDQPQH
TRBJ2-3	TRBV30	12	AWSGGQSTDTQY
TRBJ1-5	TRBV6-1	14	ASSGAAGGSNQPQH
TRBJ1-2	TRBV5-4	11	ASSLQGGYGYT
TRBJ2-1	TRBV11-3	16	ASSYTDRGGSSYNEQF
TRBJ2-7	TRBV9	12	ASTPGQGSYEQY
TRBJ2-3	TRBV7-2	14	ASSLVGRGGTDTQY
TRBJ1-2	TRBV29-1	7	SANYGYT
TRBJ2-7	TRBV3-1/TRBV3-2	12	ASSQVRSSYEQY
TRBJ2-7	TRBV7-6	14	ASSRPILAGGYEQY
TRBJ2-3	TRBV4-1	14	ASSHPLAGGGDTQY
TRBJ2-7	TRBV2	11	ASVGTGAEEQY
TRBJ1-5	TRBV18	13	ASSILSHSNQPQH
TRBJ1-2	TRBV5-1	11	ASKTEPFYGYT
TRBJ1-5	TRBV6-5	12	ASSQGQLNQPQH
TRBJ1-4	TRBV3-1/TRBV3-2	18	ASSQDLGGLGGEGDEKLF
TRBJ1-2	TRBV6-1	12	ASSERGVNYGYT
TRBJ2-1	TRBV5-5	14	ASSAGLAGGGHEQF
TRBJ2-7	TRBV12-3/TRBV12-4	11	ASNPASSYEQY
TRBJ1-4	TRBV30	12	AWTRSGGREKLF
TRBJ2-7	TRBV6-6	11	ASIERGGLEQY
TRBJ2-1	TRBV2	14	ASSERGRSYYNEQF
TRBJ1-2	TRBV11-3	9	ASSRGNGYT